The source of this T cell receptor (beta chain) is a study of vaccination and CD4 T cells after COVID-19. Study as a whole: With several mild cases and one severe, convalescent patients were SARS-CoV-2 positive by nasal swab PCR. Between diagnosis and the drawing of post-COVID samples lay a median roughly 100 days (range 35 to 161).

The Oncomine TCR Beta short-read assay was applied to DNA of cultured CD4+ T cells. Researchers extracted genomic DNA from CD4+ T cells that had been cultured. One entry per CDR3 protein, called by TCRdb with MiXCR from the PCR reads. Seen here are 8,500 to 13,000 distinct CDR3 sequences, over 55% observed once, and the top ten hold about a fifth. V lost 5 bases and J lost 0, with 19 bases in between. Germline CDR1 and CDR2: SGHVS and FNYEAQ. This CDR3 comprises 17 residues. This clonotype occurred a few times. The antigen is undetermined. The treatment was: roughly 11-day PBMC culture with coronavirus spike peptide pools or control peptides (ViraFEST assay).

This clonotype was sampled from a human donor who had recovered from COVID-19. Sequencing input: CD4+ T cells from blood, cultured in vitro. The chain employs TRBV7-6 and TRBJ1-1; D is possibly TRBD1 (5 bases). The CDR3 nucleotides are TGTGCCAGCAGCGCCGCAGGGTGGGCTCGGATGAACACTGAAGCTTTCTTT. Its translation is CASSAAGWARMNTEAFF.